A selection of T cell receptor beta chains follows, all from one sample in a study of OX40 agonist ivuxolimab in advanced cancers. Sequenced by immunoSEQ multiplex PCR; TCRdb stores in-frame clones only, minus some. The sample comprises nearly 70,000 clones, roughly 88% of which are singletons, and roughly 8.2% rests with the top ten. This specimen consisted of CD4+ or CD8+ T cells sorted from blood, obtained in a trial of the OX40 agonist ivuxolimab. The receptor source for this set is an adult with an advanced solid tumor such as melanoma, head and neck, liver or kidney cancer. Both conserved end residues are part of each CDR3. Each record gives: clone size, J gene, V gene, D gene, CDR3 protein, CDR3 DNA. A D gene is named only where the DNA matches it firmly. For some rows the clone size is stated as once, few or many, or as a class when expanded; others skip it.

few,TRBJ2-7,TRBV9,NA,CASSVGLASYEQYF,TGTGCCAGCAGCGTAGGCCTAGCCAGCTACGAGCAGTACTTC
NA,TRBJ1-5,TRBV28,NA,CASSSPIGTPGSNQPQHF,TGTGCCAGCAGCTCCCCGATCGGGACTCCCGGAAGCAATCAGCCCCAGCATTTT
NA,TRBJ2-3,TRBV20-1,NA,CSASLSDTQYF,TGCAGTGCTAGCCTCTCAGATACGCAGTATTTT
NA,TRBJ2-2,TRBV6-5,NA,CASSYDTRSAGELFF,TGTGCCAGCAGTTACGATACCCGGTCGGCCGGGGAGCTGTTTTTT
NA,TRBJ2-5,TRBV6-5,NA,CASWAGEETQYF,TGTGCCAGCTGGGCAGGGGAAGAGACCCAGTACTTC
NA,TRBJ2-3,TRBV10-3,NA,CAISGNPSTDTQYF,TGTGCCATCAGTGGGAACCCTAGCACAGATACGCAGTATTTT
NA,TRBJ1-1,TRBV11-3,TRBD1,CASRLTGRNTEAFF,TGTGCCAGCAGACTGACAGGGAGGAACACTGAAGCTTTCTTT
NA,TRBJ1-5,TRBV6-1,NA,CASSEETVRQPQHF,TGTGCCAGCAGTGAAGAAACAGTCCGGCAGCCCCAGCATTTT
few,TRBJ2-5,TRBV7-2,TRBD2,CASSLVGRAASGLQETQYF,TGTGCCAGCAGCTTAGTTGGTCGGGCGGCTAGCGGATTGCAAGAGACCCAGTACTTC
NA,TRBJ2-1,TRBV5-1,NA,CASRAGQNNEQFF,TGCGCCAGCAGAGCCGGACAGAACAATGAGCAGTTCTTC
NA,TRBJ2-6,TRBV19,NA,CASMSGVKNSGANVLTF,TGTGCCAGTATGTCAGGCGTCAAAAACTCTGGGGCCAACGTCCTGACTTTC
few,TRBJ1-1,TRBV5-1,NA,CASSLQPVGTEAFF,TGCGCCAGCAGCTTACAACCGGTGGGAACTGAAGCTTTCTTT
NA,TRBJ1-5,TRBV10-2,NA,CASRGVRGDHQPQHF,TGCGCCAGCAGGGGGGTGAGGGGGGACCATCAGCCCCAGCATTTT
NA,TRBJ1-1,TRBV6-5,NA,CASSRGNTEAFF,TGTGCCAGCAGTAGGGGGAACACTGAAGCTTTCTTT
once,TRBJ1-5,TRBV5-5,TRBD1,CASSSPGGPQHF,TGTGCCAGCAGCTCCCCAGGGGGTCCCCAGCATTTT
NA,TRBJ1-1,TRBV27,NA,CASTPDKNTEAFF,TGTGCCAGCACTCCGGACAAGAACACTGAAGCTTTCTTT
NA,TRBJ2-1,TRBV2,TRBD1,CASRPGTGNYNEQFF,TGTGCCAGTCGGCCCGGGACAGGGAACTACAATGAGCAGTTCTTC
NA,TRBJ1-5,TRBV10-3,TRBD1,CATRDRVGQPQHF,TGTGCCACCAGAGACAGGGTTGGGCAGCCCCAGCATTTT
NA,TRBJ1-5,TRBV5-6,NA,CASSSLSYGLGQPQHF,TGTGCCAGCAGCTCGCTCTCGTACGGGCTTGGTCAGCCCCAGCATTTT
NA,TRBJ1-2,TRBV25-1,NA,CASSGGSRGETPNYGYTF,TGTGCCAGCAGTGGGGGTTCTAGGGGGGAGACTCCTAACTATGGCTACACCTTC
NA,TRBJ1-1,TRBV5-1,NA,CASSLSLDSDTEAFF,TGCGCCAGCAGCTTGAGCCTTGACAGTGACACTGAAGCTTTCTTT
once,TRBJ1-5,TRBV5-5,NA,CASSLDQGSNQPQHF,TGTGCCAGCAGCTTGGACCAGGGAAGCAATCAGCCCCAGCATTTT
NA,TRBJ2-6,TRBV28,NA,CASRSDGGYSGANVLTF,TGTGCCAGCAGGTCGGACGGCGGATACTCTGGGGCCAACGTCCTGACTTTC
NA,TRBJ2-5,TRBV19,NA,CASREGLRETQYF,TGTGCCAGTAGGGAGGGTCTGAGGGAGACCCAGTACTTC
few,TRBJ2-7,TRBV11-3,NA,CASSLTGTYEQYF,TGTGCCAGCAGCTTAACAGGCACCTACGAGCAGTACTTC
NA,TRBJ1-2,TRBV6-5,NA,CATGGGSVYGYTF,TGTGCCACCGGGGGGGGGTCGGTCTATGGCTACACCTTC
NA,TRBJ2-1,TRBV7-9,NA,CASRTTVSYNEQFF,TGTGCCAGCAGAACAACAGTCTCCTACAATGAGCAGTTCTTC
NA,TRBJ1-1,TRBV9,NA,CASSVTPRDTEAFF,TGTGCCAGCAGCGTAACCCCCCGAGACACTGAAGCTTTCTTT
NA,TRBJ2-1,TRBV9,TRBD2,CASSVPSGGPNEQFF,TGTGCCAGCAGCGTTCCTAGCGGGGGACCCAATGAGCAGTTCTTC
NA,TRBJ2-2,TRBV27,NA,CASSLRRNTNTGELFF,TGTGCCAGCAGTTTACGCCGGAATACCAACACCGGGGAGCTGTTTTTT
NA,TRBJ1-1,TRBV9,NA,CASRRGHQNTEAFF,TGTGCCAGCAGACGGGGCCATCAGAACACTGAAGCTTTCTTT
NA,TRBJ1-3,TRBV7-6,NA,CASSPTGGGFSGNTIYF,TGTGCCAGCAGCCCGACCGGGGGGGGTTTCTCTGGAAACACCATATATTTT
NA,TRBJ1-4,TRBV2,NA,CANHEQGRNEKLFF,TGTGCCAACCATGAACAGGGAAGAAATGAAAAACTGTTTTTT